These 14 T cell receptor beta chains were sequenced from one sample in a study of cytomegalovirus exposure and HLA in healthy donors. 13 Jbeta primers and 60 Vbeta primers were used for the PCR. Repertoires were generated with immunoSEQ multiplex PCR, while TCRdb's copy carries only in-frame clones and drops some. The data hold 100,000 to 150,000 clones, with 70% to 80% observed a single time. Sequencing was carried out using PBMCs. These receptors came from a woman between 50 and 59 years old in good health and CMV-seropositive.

The CDR3 nucleotides read TGTGCCAGCAGCGATAGGACTAGCGGGAGCACCGGGGAGCTGTTTTTT. It specifies CASSDRTSGSTGELFF. This chain links TRBV9 with TRBJ2-2; 13 bases fit TRBD2. The CDR3 loop spans 16 amino acids. After removal of 3 bases from V and 4 bases from J, the junction contained 3 bases not matched to a gene. The germline CDR1 and CDR2 sequences are SGDLS and YYNGEE. Based on the CDR3 plus reference TRBV9 and TRBJ2-2, the full variable domain is DSGVTQTPKHLITATGQRVTLRCSPRSGDLSVYWYQQSLDQGLQFLIQYYNGEERAKGNILERFSAQQFPDLHSELNLSSLELGDSALYFCASSDRTSGSTGELFFGEGSRLTVL.

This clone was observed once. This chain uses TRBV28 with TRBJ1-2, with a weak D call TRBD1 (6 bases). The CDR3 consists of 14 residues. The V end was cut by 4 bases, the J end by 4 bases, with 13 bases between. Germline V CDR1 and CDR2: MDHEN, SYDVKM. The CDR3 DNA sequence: TGTGCCAGCAGTTCCCTAGGACAGACCTATGGCTACACCTTC. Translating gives CASSSLGQTYGYTF.

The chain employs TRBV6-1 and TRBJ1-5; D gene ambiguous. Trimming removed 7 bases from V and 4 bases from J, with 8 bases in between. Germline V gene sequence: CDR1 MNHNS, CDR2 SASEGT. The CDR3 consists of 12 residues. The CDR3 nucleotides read TGTGCCAGCACAGAAGTTAATCAGCCCCAGCATTTT. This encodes CASTEVNQPQHF.

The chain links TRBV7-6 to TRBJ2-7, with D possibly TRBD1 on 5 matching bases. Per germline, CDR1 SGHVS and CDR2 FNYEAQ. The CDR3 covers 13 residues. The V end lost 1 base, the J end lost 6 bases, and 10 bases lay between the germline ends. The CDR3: CASSLGQGGEQYF. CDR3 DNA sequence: TGTGCCAGCAGCTTAGGTCAGGGCGGCGAGCAGTACTTC.

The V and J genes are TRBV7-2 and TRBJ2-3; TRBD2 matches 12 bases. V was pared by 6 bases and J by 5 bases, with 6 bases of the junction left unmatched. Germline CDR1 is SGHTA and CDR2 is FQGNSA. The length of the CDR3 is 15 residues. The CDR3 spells CASRLRTSGEDTQYF. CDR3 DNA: TGTGCCAGCAGGCTTCGGACTAGCGGGGAAGATACGCAGTATTTT.

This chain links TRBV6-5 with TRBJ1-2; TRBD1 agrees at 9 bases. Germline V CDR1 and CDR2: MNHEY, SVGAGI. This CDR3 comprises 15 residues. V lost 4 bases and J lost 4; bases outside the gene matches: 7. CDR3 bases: TGTGCCAGCAGTTGGGGACAGGGATTGCCCTATGGCTACACCTTC. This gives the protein CASSWGQGLPYGYTF.

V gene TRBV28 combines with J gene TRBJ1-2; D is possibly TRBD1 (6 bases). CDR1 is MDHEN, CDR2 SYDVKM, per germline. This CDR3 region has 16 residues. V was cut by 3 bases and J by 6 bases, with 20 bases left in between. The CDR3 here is CASSLGSNTGMDGYTF. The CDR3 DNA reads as TGTGCCAGCAGTTTGGGATCGAACACAGGGATGGATGGCTACACCTTC.

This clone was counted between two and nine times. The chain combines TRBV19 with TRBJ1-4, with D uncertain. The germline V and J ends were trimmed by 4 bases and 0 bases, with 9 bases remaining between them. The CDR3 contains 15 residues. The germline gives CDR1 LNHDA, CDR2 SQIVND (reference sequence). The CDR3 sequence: CASSTTDSTNEKLFF. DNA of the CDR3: TGTGCCAGTAGTACAACAGATTCAACTAATGAAAAACTGTTTTTT.

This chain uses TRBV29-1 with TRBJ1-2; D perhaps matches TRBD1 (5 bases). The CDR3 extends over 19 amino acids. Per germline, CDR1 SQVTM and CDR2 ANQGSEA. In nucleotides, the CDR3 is TGCAGTGCAGAGGGCCCCCGTGACAGCCCGGAGGGGTTTAACTATGGCTACACCTTC. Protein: CSAEGPRDSPEGFNYGYTF.

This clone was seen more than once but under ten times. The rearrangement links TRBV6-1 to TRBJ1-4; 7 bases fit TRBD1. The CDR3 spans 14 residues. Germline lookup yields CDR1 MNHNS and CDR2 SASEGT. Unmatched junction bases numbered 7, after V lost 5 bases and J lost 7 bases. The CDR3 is CASSLRQGGEKLFF. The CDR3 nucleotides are TGTGCCAGCAGTCTACGACAGGGAGGTGAAAAACTGTTTTTT.

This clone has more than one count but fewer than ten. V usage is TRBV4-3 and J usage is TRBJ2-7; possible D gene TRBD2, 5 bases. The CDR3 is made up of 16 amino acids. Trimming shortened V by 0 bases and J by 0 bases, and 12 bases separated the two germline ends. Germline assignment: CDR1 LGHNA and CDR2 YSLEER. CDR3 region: CASSQDRTPSSYEQYF. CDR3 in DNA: TGCGCCAGCAGCCAAGATAGGACTCCGAGCTCCTACGAGCAGTACTTC.

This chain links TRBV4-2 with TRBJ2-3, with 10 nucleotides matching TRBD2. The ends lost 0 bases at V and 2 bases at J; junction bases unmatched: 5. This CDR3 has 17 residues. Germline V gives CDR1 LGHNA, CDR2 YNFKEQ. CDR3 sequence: CASSQDTSGMDTDTQYF. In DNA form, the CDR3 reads TGTGCCAGCAGCCAAGATACTAGCGGGATGGACACAGATACGCAGTATTTT.

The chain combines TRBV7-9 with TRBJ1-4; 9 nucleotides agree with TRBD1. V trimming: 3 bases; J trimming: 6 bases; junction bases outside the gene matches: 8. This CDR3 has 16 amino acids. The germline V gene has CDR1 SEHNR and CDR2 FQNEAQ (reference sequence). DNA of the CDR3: TGTGCCAGCAGCTTTAAACAGGGGGCGCATGATGAAAAACTGTTTTTT. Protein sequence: CASSFKQGAHDEKLFF.

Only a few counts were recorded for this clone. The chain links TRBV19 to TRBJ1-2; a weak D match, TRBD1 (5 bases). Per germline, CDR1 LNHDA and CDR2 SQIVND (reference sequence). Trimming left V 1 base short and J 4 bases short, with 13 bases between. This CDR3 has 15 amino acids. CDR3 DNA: TGTGCCAGTAGTATAGCAGGAGGGGAGTCCTATGGCTACACCTTC. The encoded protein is CASSIAGGESYGYTF.